The 10 T cell receptor beta chains given below trace back to one sample, sequenced in a study of blood T cell repertoires in COVID-19. Sequencing used immunoSEQ multiplex PCR; TCRdb keeps in-frame clones, though not all of them. The sample includes around 280,000 clones, around 86% of them seen just once. The sequencing sample was made of peripheral blood. These receptors were taken from a woman aged 25 to 39 who had recovered from COVID-19.

The genes are TRBV6-2 or TRBV6-3 and TRBJ2-5; 10 bases line up with TRBD2. J was trimmed by 6 bases and V by 0 bases; bases with no gene match: 10. Germline loops: CDR1 MNHEY, CDR2 SVGEGT. This CDR3 comprises 17 residues. CDR3 DNA: TGTGCCAGCAGTTACTCCAAGGAAGCGGGAGGGCCACAGACCCAGTACTTC. It translates to CASSYSKEAGGPQTQYF.

The rearrangement joins TRBV10-1 to TRBJ1-5; 7 nucleotides agree with TRBD1. The germline V gene encodes CDR1 WNHNN and CDR2 SYGVQD (reference sequence). This CDR3 region has 18 residues. Germline trimming cut 4 bases from V and 11 bases from J; bases unmatched to any gene: 23. In DNA form, the CDR3 reads TGCGCCAGCAGTGCCCCGGGACAGCCCGGTTGGCAAAATAGGACCCAGCATTTT. This sequence encodes CASSAPGQPGWQNRTQHF.

The V gene is TRBV7-9, the J gene TRBJ1-2; D is perhaps TRBD1 (5 bases). CDR3 length: 15 residues. The germline CDR1 and CDR2 sequences are SEHNR and FQNEAQ (reference sequence). The V end lost 4 bases, the J end lost 2 bases, and 14 bases lay between the germline ends. CDR3 region: CASSSDSQPNYGYTF. The DNA for the CDR3 is TGTGCCAGCAGCTCCGACAGCCAGCCGAACTATGGCTACACCTTC.

The V and J genes are TRBV5-6 and TRBJ2-5, with D unclear. Trimming cost V 6 bases and J 6 bases, with 9 bases left between them. The CDR3 covers 11 residues. Germline CDR1 reads SGHDT; CDR2 reads YYEEEE. The CDR3 nucleotides are TGTGCCAGCATCTACGACAAGACCCAGTACTTC. It encodes CASIYDKTQYF. The entire variable domain, with the rest obtained from reference TRBV5-6 and TRBJ2-5, is as follows: DAGVTQSPTHLIKTRGQQVTLRCSPKSGHDTVSWYQQALGQGPQFIFQYYEEEERQRGNFPDRFSGHQFPNYSSELNVNALLLGDSALYLCASIYDKTQYFGPGTRLLVL.

The chain links TRBV19 to TRBJ1-2, with 8 nucleotides matching TRBD1. The CDR3 has 13 residues. Germline lookup yields CDR1 LNHDA and CDR2 SQIVND (reference sequence). Unmatched junction bases numbered 6, after V lost 5 bases and J lost 7 bases. The CDR3 region is CASSATGGGGYTF. For the CDR3, the DNA is TGTGCCAGTAGTGCCACAGGGGGTGGTGGCTACACCTTC.

This chain connects TRBV3-1 (or the pseudogene TRBV3-2) to TRBJ1-2, with D possibly matching TRBD1 (6 bases). Trimming stripped 4 bases from V and 4 bases from J, with 16 bases between. The CDR3 covers 15 residues. Germline-derived CDR1 and CDR2 are LGHDT and YNNKEL (reference sequence). Here the CDR3 DNA reads TGTGCCAGCAGCCCCTCGGACAGAGAGTTCTATGGCTACACCTTC. Translation gives CASSPSDREFYGYTF.

V is TRBV5-4 and J is TRBJ2-5; TRBD2 agrees at 9 bases. Germline V gene lookup returns CDR1 SGHNT and CDR2 YYREEE (reference sequence). The CDR3 spans 14 residues. The V gene end was trimmed by 1 base and the J gene end by 3 bases; junction bases not matched to a gene: 1. The CDR3 DNA follows: TGTGCCAGCAGCTTGCGCGGGGGGGAAGAGACCCAGTACTTC. Protein sequence: CASSLRGGEETQYF.

This sequence joins TRBV7-9 and TRBJ2-3; unclear D gene. The CDR3 contains 13 residues. V dropped 7 bases and J dropped 6 bases, with 14 bases sitting between them. Germline assignment: CDR1 SEHNR and CDR2 FQNEAQ (reference sequence). The CDR3: CASTPPRYDTQYF. The CDR3 DNA is TGTGCCAGCACCCCCCCGAGATATGATACGCAGTATTTT.

The chain joins TRBV18 to TRBJ2-1; the D is unclear. The germline V gene has CDR1 KGHSH and CDR2 LQKENI. The CDR3 spans 16 residues. Trimming stripped 3 bases from V and 0 bases from J, with 12 bases between. CDR3 sequence: CASSPSDKSSYNEQFF. DNA for the CDR3: TGTGCCAGCTCACCCTCCGACAAGAGCTCCTACAATGAGCAGTTCTTC.

This sequence joins TRBV30 and TRBJ2-1, with TRBD1 matching 10 bases. Trimming took 2 bases from V and 8 from J; bases not matched to a gene: 9. CDR3 length equals 15 residues. Germline V gene lookup returns CDR1 GTSNPN and CDR2 SVGIG (reference sequence). The CDR3 is CAWSTGQGVDYEQFF. CDR3 bases: TGTGCCTGGAGTACCGGACAGGGGGTGGACTATGAGCAGTTCTTC.